This record looks at one T cell receptor beta chain sequence and its context. V shed 4 bases, J shed 3 bases, and the junction held 6 bases outside the gene matches. Germline lookup yields CDR1 KGHSH and CDR2 LQKENI. CDR3 length: 15 amino acids. This sample was taken from a study of T cells in Graves' hyperthyroidism and ophthalmopathy. RNA transcripts gave rise to amplified TCR beta CDR3 regions. An initial round of RT-PCR targeting the TCR CDR3 relied on the HTBI primer set. From the multiplex PCR reads, TCRdb called clonotypes with MiXCR, one entry per CDR3 protein. The repertoire consists of under 450,000 distinct CDR3 sequences, with about 13% occurring once and the leading ten covering around 21%. Each 10 ml fresh peripheral blood draw supplied the PBMCs.

This sequence joins TRBV18 and TRBJ1-2; 9 positions match TRBD1. This receptor was taken from a man aged 30 to 39 with Graves' hyperthyroidism that later progressed to Graves' ophthalmopathy. Specimen: blood. The CDR3 DNA sequence: TGTGCCAGCTCACGCTTACACAGGGGGCACTATGGCTACACCTTC. Encoded protein: CASSRLHRGHYGYTF.